Many counts were recorded for the clone carrying this TCR beta chain. The antigen is undetermined. The data stem from a study of T cell repertoires in cytomegalovirus infection. Whole-study context: It was the public TCR beta signatures that indicated both CMV infection and matching HLA type.

The CDR3 covers 15 residues. Germline lookup yields CDR1 MDHEN and CDR2 SYDVKM. Trimming took 2 bases from V and 9 from J, leaving 14 bases between them. Findings of the study overall: Cumulative public TCR beta family frequency identified CMV carriers with the relevant HLA.

TCRdb independently ran MiXCR on the reads; one entry per CDR3 protein. The repertoire has some 600,000 distinct CDR3 sequences, 24% of them found once; the top ten carry under 8.5%. The sequence was obtained from a human donor in good health (CMV status not recorded). Some clones in this sample may be carry-over from other donors' samples. Sample: CD8+ T cells from PBMCs. This chain links TRBV28 with TRBJ1-6; a possible D gene is TRBD1 (5 bases). The CDR3 region is CASSLPDSTISPLHF. The CDR3 region has the DNA TGTGCCAGCAGTTTACCCGACAGTACGATTTCACCCCTCCACTTT.